This TCR beta chain is drawn from a study of chemoradiotherapy in HPV16-positive cancers. Trimming removed 6 bases at V and 3 bases at J, with 12 bases between. The CDR3 length is 15 residues. Germline CDR1 is SNHLY and CDR2 is FYNNEI. The protocol was immunoSEQ multiplex PCR, while the TCRdb copy is restricted to in-frame clones and leaves out a portion. The profile shows approximately 30,000 clones, 70% to 90% of them singletons. The sequencing here drew on blood, taken from a patient who underwent chemoradiotherapy. The rearrangement links TRBV2 to TRBJ2-6; D possibly corresponds to TRBD1 (6 bases). The TCR sequence derives from a human donor with HPV-associated anogenital cancer. The CDR3 spells CASSARGVGANVLTF. The CDR3 DNA is TGTGCCAGCAGCGCCAGGGGTGTTGGGGCCAACGTCCTGACTTTC.